The TCR beta chain described here comes from a study of control samples from healthy donors and cancer patients. Clones were read by immunoSEQ multiplex PCR, and TCRdb kept only the in-frame ones, dropping some. This sample has about 270,000 clones, with over 75% found just once. The CDR3 runs to 15 residues. The ends were cut back, 4 bases at V and 1 base at J, with 11 bases in the middle. CDR1 and CDR2 (germline): SGHTS, YDEGEE. The V call is TRBV5-8, the J call TRBJ2-2; TRBD1 is a possible D gene (6 bases). The sequencing sample was made of PBMCs. This clonotype was obtained from a woman in her sixties or seventies with lung cancer. The CDR3 DNA reads TGTGCCAGCAGCCCAGGGGATCAGAACACCGGGGAGCTGTTTTTT. Protein product: CASSPGDQNTGELFF.